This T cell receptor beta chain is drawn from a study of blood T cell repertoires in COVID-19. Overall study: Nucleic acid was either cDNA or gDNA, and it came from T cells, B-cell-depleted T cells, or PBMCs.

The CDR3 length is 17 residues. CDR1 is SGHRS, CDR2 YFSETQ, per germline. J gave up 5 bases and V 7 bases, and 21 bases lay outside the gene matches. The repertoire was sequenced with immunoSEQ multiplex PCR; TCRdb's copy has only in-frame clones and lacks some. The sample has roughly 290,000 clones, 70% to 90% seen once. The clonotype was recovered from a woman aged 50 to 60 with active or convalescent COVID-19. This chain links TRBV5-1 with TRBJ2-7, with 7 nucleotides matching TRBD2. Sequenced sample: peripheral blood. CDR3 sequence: CASPNRGPTGGGNEQYF. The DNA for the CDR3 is TGCGCCAGCCCAAATAGGGGTCCGACCGGGGGAGGGAACGAGCAGTACTTC.